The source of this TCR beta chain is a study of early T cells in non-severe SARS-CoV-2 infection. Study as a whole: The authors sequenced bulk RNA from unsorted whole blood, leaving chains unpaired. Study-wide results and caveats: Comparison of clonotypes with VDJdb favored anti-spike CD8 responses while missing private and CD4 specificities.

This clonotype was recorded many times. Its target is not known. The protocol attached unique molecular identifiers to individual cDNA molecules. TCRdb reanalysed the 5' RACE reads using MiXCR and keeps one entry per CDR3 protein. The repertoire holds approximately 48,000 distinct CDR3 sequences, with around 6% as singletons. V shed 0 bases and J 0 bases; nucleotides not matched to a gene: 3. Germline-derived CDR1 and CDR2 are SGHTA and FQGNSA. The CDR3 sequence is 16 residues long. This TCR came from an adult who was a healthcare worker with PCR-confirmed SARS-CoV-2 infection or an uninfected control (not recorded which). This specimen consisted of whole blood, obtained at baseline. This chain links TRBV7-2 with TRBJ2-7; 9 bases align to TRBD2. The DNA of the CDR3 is TGTGCCAGCAGCTTAGCGCTTAGCGGGGGCTCCTACGAGCAGTACTTC. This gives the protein CASSLALSGGSYEQYF.